Below, 5 T cell receptor beta chains from the same sample are listed, as sequenced in a study of control samples from healthy donors and cancer patients. This table comes from immunoSEQ multiplex PCR, and its TCRdb copy is limited to in-frame clones, with some not included. The sample lists under 80,000 clones; roughly 94% were seen once. The sequencing sample was made of blood. The receptors shown here come from a woman in her thirties or forties in good health.

The V call is TRBV10-3, the J call TRBJ2-1; no clear D gene. The CDR3 totals 13 residues. Germline values: CDR1 ENHRY, CDR2 SYGVKD. Trimming took 0 bases from V and 6 from J, leaving 6 bases between them. CDR3 loop: CAISESVGNEQFF. CDR3 DNA: TGTGCCATCAGTGAGTCGGTTGGCAATGAGCAGTTCTTC.

This clone was observed a single time. V usage is TRBV6-1 and J usage is TRBJ1-2; D unresolved. The CDR3 has 15 amino acids. Germline CDR1 is MNHNS and CDR2 is SASEGT. V shed 2 bases and J shed 0 bases, with 10 bases lying between them. CDR3 in DNA: TGTGCCAGCAGTGAAAATGGGGTCGCTAACTATGGCTACACCTTC. Protein: CASSENGVANYGYTF.

This clone appeared once. The chain uses TRBV6-1 and TRBJ1-6; D unresolved. With 0 bases removed from V and 7 bases from J, the gap between germline ends came to 10 bases. The CDR3 length is 15 residues. CDR1 is MNHNS, CDR2 SASEGT, per germline. DNA for the CDR3: TGTGCCAGCAGTGAAGCTGGCGCAAGAAATTCACCCCTCCACTTT. Translation gives CASSEAGARNSPLHF.

This clone has more than one count but fewer than ten. The DNA of the CDR3 is TGTGCCAGCAGCTATGGCCCGGGGACGGGGGGATTCGCCGGGGAGCTGTTTTTT. It codes for CASSYGPGTGGFAGELFF. The genes are TRBV9 and TRBJ2-2, with 7 bases lining up with TRBD2. Germline CDR1 SGDLS, CDR2 YYNGEE. Losses at the gene ends were 4 bases for V and 6 bases for J; bases not matched to a gene: 18. This CDR3 contains 18 residues. The full variable domain, rest sourced from reference TRBV9 and TRBJ2-2, is DSGVTQTPKHLITATGQRVTLRCSPRSGDLSVYWYQQSLDQGLQFLIQYYNGEERAKGNILERFSAQQFPDLHSELNLSSLELGDSALYFCASSYGPGTGGFAGELFFGEGSRLTVL.

This chain connects TRBV19 to TRBJ2-5, with no clear D. Deletions cut 4 bases from V and 2 bases from J, with 5 bases between. Germline loops: CDR1 LNHDA, CDR2 SQIVND (reference sequence). The CDR3 covers 12 residues. This chain's CDR3 is CASSSLQETQYF. The CDR3 nucleotides read TGTGCCAGTAGTAGTTTGCAAGAGACCCAGTACTTC.